The source of this T cell receptor (beta chain) is a study of human T cells and chemical hapten exposure. TCRdb re-analysed the RACE reads in MiXCR, keeping a single row per CDR3 protein. The table shows 95,000 to 150,000 distinct CDR3 sequences, with approximately 13% occurring only once. Time point described: pre-sensitization, week 0. The treatment here: therapeutic diphenylcyclopropenone sensitization with weekly scalp DPC. With respect to this clonotype: At one of its ends the junction is not consistent with the germline gene, which may arise from a read error.

This CDR3 has 18 residues. From germline, CDR1 is WSHSY and CDR2 SAAADI. The starting material was whole blood, obtained in connection with sensitization to the hapten diphenylcyclopropenone (DPC). This TCR came from a woman in her late teens or twenties with alopecia areata. Some clones in this sample may be carry-over from other donors' samples. The chain carries TRBV10-2 and TRBJ1-6; D gene uncertain. CDR3 region: CASSESGRISSYNLPLHF. As DNA, the CDR3 is TGCGCCAGCAGTGAGTCGGGCAGGATAAGCTCCTATAATTTACCCCTCCACTTT.